This T cell receptor (beta chain) was captured by sequencing in a study of blood T cell repertoires in COVID-19. Original data processing: Scientists estimated how many nucleated cells there were by amplifying reference gene primers. The repertoire was sequenced with immunoSEQ multiplex PCR; TCRdb's copy has only in-frame clones and lacks some. V, J and clone size reflect that table, while D and trimming were determined from the DNA. The table lists around 220,000 clones, about nine tenths of them singletons. V gave up 4 bases and J gave up 4 bases, with 17 bases separating them. The CDR3 is 15 residues long. CDR1 and CDR2 from the germline V gene are SGDLS and YYNGEE. The study recruited people aged about 18 to 89 years across about two dozen US areas. In assigning cohorts, the study relied on participant-reported clinical history.

The sequenced sample consisted of PBMCs or T cells enriched from blood (not recorded which). The chain is built from TRBV9 and TRBJ1-2; the D gene is possibly TRBD1 (5 bases). The sequence derives from a woman under 30 who had recovered from COVID-19. CDR3 sequence: CASSLRGEEGYGYTF. The CDR3 nucleotides read TGTGCCAGCAGCCTAAGGGGCGAGGAGGGCTATGGCTACACCTTC.